This T cell receptor (beta chain) stems from a study of PD-1 blockade in classical Hodgkin lymphoma. About this clone itself: No antigen is known for it.

All trial patients relapsed after autologous stem cell transplantation. Magnetic negative selection of thawed PBMCs was the method by which CD4+ T cells were purified. General study points: Relapsed/refractory patients reportedly had lower baseline diversity than newly diagnosed patients.

Assay used: immunoSEQ multiplex PCR; TCRdb lists only in-frame clones, some missing. The sample consists of about 7,700 clones, about nine tenths of them appearing once. Germline V gene data show CDR1 as PRHDT and CDR2 as FYEKMQ (reference sequence). V was cut by 6 bases and J by 0 bases, with 11 bases left in between. The length of the CDR3 is 14 residues. This TCR derives from a human donor with classical Hodgkin lymphoma. The sequencing used CD4+ T cells from blood, collected at baseline. J is TRBJ1-1 and V is TRBV13; D call uncertain. CDR3 sequence reads: CASRPLRMNTEAFF. The DNA for the CDR3 is TGTGCCAGCAGACCACTGAGGATGAACACTGAAGCTTTCTTT.